This T cell receptor (beta chain) was retrieved from a study of blood T cell repertoires in COVID-19. Libraries were prepared by immunoSEQ multiplex PCR; TCRdb keeps only in-frame clonotypes and omits some of them. The data show tens of thousands of clones, with 65% to 85% seen just once and over 15% held by the top ten. CDR3 length equals 15 residues. Deletions cut 2 bases from V and 0 bases from J, with 11 bases between. The germline V gene has CDR1 SGHRS and CDR2 YFSETQ. This clonotype was sampled from an older woman with acute or convalescent COVID-19. The rearrangement uses TRBV5-1 and TRBJ1-2; D is uncertain. The sequenced material came from peripheral blood. The DNA of the CDR3 is TGCGCCAGCAGCTTTCGACTCTCTTCTAACTATGGCTACACCTTC. As protein: CASSFRLSSNYGYTF.